The 14 T cell receptor beta chains listed next were all sequenced from one sample in a study of Ad26.COV2.S vaccination and SARS-CoV-2 variants (dated by TCRdb to about 2021). Interpreted using the paper, the treatment or condition label stands for: around 19 received Ad26.COV2.S at low or high dose, single or two shots; several received placebo; per-sample allocation not given. Repertoires of vaccine and placebo recipients were sequenced from samples taken on day 63 after the first injection. Library generation was performed with the immunoSEQ multiplex PCR assay. TCRdb retrieved this table from immuneACCESS and kept in-frame rearrangements only. Not all clones are present; in checked studies, unresolved V genes account for under half, and no reason is known for the remainder. The sample table records roughly 300,000 clones; roughly 90% of these occur just once. The ten largest clones capture approximately 5% of the sample.

Sequences were derived from peripheral blood, sampled in a trial of Ad26.COV2.S vaccine versus placebo. The receptors shown here come from a person aged 18-65 years who received the Ad26.COV2.S COVID-19 vaccine or a placebo.

This chain connects TRBV6-5 to TRBJ2-7; D is undetermined. CDR3 length equals 13 residues. The germline gives CDR1 MNHEY, CDR2 SVGAGI. V was pared by 6 bases and J by 0 bases, with 9 bases between. CDR3 bases: TGTGCCAGCAGGGCAGCTTACTCCTACGAGCAGTACTTC. Amino acids: CASRAAYSYEQYF.

The rearrangement uses TRBV5-8 and TRBJ1-5; tentatively, D is TRBD1 (5 bases). Germline V gene lookup returns CDR1 SGHTS and CDR2 YDEGEE. Deletions cut 2 bases from V and 1 base from J, with 13 bases between. The CDR3 loop spans 16 amino acids. The CDR3 sequence: CASSFGGGTSNQPQHF. The CDR3 DNA reads TGTGCCAGCAGCTTCGGGGGGGGAACGAGCAATCAGCCCCAGCATTTT.

The rearrangement links TRBV5-6 to TRBJ1-4; D is undetermined. Germline assignment: CDR1 SGHDT and CDR2 YYEEEE. The V gene lost 0 bases and the J gene lost 1 base, with 13 bases spanning the gap. CDR3 length equals 17 residues. This chain's CDR3 is CASSLEADWGTNEKLFF. The DNA of the CDR3 is TGTGCCAGCAGCTTGGAAGCCGACTGGGGAACTAATGAAAAACTGTTTTTT.

The chain joins TRBV19 to TRBJ2-2; 8 nucleotides agree with TRBD1. Germline V CDR1 and CDR2: LNHDA, SQIVND (reference sequence). CDR3 length equals 13 residues. Losses at the gene ends were 5 bases for V and 6 bases for J; bases not matched to a gene: 2. The CDR3 loop reads CASSQQGAGELFF. CDR3 DNA sequence: TGTGCCAGTAGTCAACAGGGGGCCGGGGAGCTGTTTTTT. The variable domain in full, with the rest retrieved from reference TRBV19 and TRBJ2-2, is DGGITQSPKYLFRKEGQNVTLSCEQNLNHDAMYWYRQDPGQGLRLIYYSQIVNDFQKGDIAEGYSVSREKKESFPLTVTSAQKNPTAFYLCASSQQGAGELFFGEGSRLTVL.

This clone has more than one count but fewer than ten. The genes are TRBV7-9 and TRBJ2-2; 7 nucleotides match TRBD2. After removal of 5 bases from V and 0 bases from J, the junction contained 3 bases not matched to a gene. The CDR3 totals 15 residues. From germline, CDR1 is SEHNR and CDR2 FQNEAQ (reference sequence). Here the CDR3 reads CASSVGGSNTGELFF. CDR3 sequence (DNA): TGTGCCAGCAGCGTCGGGGGGTCGAACACCGGGGAGCTGTTTTTT.

This rearrangement joins TRBV28 to TRBJ1-5; D ambiguous. The germline CDR1 and CDR2 sequences are MDHEN and SYDVKM. Trimming cost V 2 bases and J 8 bases, with 4 bases left between them. The CDR3 is 11 residues long. DNA for the CDR3: TGTGCCAGCAGTTTAGGTGAGCCCCAGCATTTT. It encodes CASSLGEPQHF.

The J gene is TRBJ1-5, the V gene TRBV6-1; 7 bases match TRBD1. This CDR3 is built from 19 residues. From germline, CDR1 is MNHNS and CDR2 SASEGT. V trimming: 0 bases; J trimming: 2 bases; junction bases outside the gene matches: 13. Written as DNA, the CDR3 is TGTGCCAGCAGTGAAGCGCTTGTGGGAACAGGGGTTCGCAATCAGCCCCAGCATTTT. Protein sequence: CASSEALVGTGVRNQPQHF.

The genes are TRBV7-8 and TRBJ1-1; D is undetermined. Trimming left V 0 bases short and J 8 bases short, with 4 bases between. The CDR3 is made up of 11 amino acids. Germline V lookup: CDR1 SGHVS, CDR2 FQNEAQ. The CDR3 DNA sequence: TGTGCCAGCAGCTTAGCGGCCGAAGCTTTCTTT. This translates into CASSLAAEAFF.

This chain uses TRBV18 with TRBJ2-3; TRBD2 agrees at 8 bases. Germline V gene data show CDR1 as KGHSH and CDR2 as LQKENI. The J segment lost 6 bases and the V segment lost 1 base, leaving 6 bases of the junction unmatched. The CDR3 has 15 amino acids. CDR3 bases: TGTGCCAGCTCACCACTGAGCGGGAGTGCTGATACGCAGTATTTT. Translating it yields CASSPLSGSADTQYF.

The gene calls are TRBV10-3 and TRBJ2-3; 7 bases agree with TRBD1. V dropped 5 bases and J dropped 6; count of bases not matched to a gene: 8. The CDR3 loop spans 14 amino acids. Germline CDR1 reads ENHRY; CDR2 reads SYGVKD. The CDR3 coding sequence is TGTGCCATCAGTCAGGGGGTTGGTGTTGATACGCAGTATTTT. Protein product: CAISQGVGVDTQYF.

The chain employs TRBV7-2 and TRBJ1-1; D gene uncertain. V was pared by 1 base and J by 0 bases, with 9 bases between. The CDR3 consists of 15 residues. From germline, CDR1 is SGHTA and CDR2 FQGNSA. CDR3 nucleotide sequence: TGTGCCAGCAGCTTAGGGCCGGGTGTGAACACTGAAGCTTTCTTT. The encoded protein is CASSLGPGVNTEAFF.

The rearrangement joins TRBV28 to TRBJ1-4; D gene unclear. Between the trimmed V and J ends, which lost 3 bases and 3 bases, there was a span of 11 bases. The CDR3 consists of 15 residues. Germline V CDR1 and CDR2: MDHEN, SYDVKM. CDR3 nucleotide sequence: TGTGCCAGCAGTTTTCGTGGACGGGCTAATGAAAAACTGTTTTTT. Its translation: CASSFRGRANEKLFF.

The genes are TRBV11-2 and TRBJ2-3, with D possibly TRBD2 on 5 matching bases. Trimming cost V 1 base and J 2 bases, with 16 bases left between them. The CDR3 is made up of 17 amino acids. Germline V gives CDR1 SGHAT, CDR2 FQNNGV. The CDR3 coding sequence is TGTGCCAGCAGCTTAGTCCCACCCCAGCGGCACACAGATACGCAGTATTTT. Its protein product is CASSLVPPQRHTDTQYF.

The chain joins TRBV7-2 to TRBJ1-6; 9 bases are shared with TRBD1. The germline V gene encodes CDR1 SGHTA and CDR2 FQGNSA. This CDR3 has 13 residues. V lost 8 bases to trimming and J lost 12 bases; unmatched junction nucleotides: 8. The CDR3 region has the DNA TGTGCCAGCGGACAGGGGCTTGGGGGACCCCTCCACTTT. It is translated as CASGQGLGGPLHF.